The source of this T cell receptor beta chain is a study of CD8+CD57+ T cells in acquired aplastic anemia. Turning to the study itself: Sorted CD4+ and CD8+ cell DNA averaged roughly 3.2 ug. Mean read depth for CD4+ cells from healthy donors was around 11 million.

This clonotype was seen a single time. The antigen is unknown. Genomic DNA constituted the template upon which TCR beta VDJ and CDR3 profiling was performed. TCRdb fed the reads into MiXCR, producing one record per CDR3 protein. Here the sample spans hundreds of thousands of distinct CDR3 sequences, under 80% being singletons. Overall study findings and caveats: Between the patient and control groups, CD8+ Simpson's diversity did not differ significantly. Fewer than 30 shared CD8+ CDR3s appeared highly expressed within patients' immunodominant clones.

The sequence was collected from a human donor in good health, serving as a control. The sequenced sample was sorted CD4+, CD8+, or CD8+CD57+ T cells (not recorded which) from PBMCs.

CDR3 coding DNA: TGTGCCAGCAGTATTGAGGACAGGTACAATGAGCAGTTCTTC. This codes for CASSIEDRYNEQFF. The chain joins TRBV12-3 or TRBV12-4 to TRBJ2-1; 7 bases are shared with TRBD1. The CDR3 extends over 14 amino acids. The V gene end was trimmed by 5 bases and the J gene end by 4 bases; junction bases not matched to a gene: 5.